The 10 T cell receptor beta chains below all came from one sample that was sequenced in a study of tumor-infiltrating lymphocytes in primary liver carcinoma. Extraction of RNA together with DNA used about 18-30 mg of unsorted bulk tissue. Total RNA (roughly 540 ng) served as template for TCR beta cDNA synthesis primed by a constant-region primer. Libraries for TCR beta were built through three nested multiplex PCR rounds, which together made up a slightly modified ARM-PCR procedure. TRBV1-TRBV30 forward and Cbeta reverse primers drove the first two roughly 10-cycle rounds. TCRdb reanalysed the multiplex PCR reads using MiXCR and keeps one entry per CDR3 protein. The data show some 51,000 distinct CDR3 sequences, about 73% seen once. The specimen sequenced was liver tumor tissue from sampling region 3. Noted subset: tumor region T3, left-lateral pole. The receptor set was obtained from a man aged 40-50 years with primary liver carcinoma and hepatitis B virus infection.

In this sample, this clonotype turned up many times. V usage is TRBV12-5 and J usage is TRBJ2-2; D unresolved. CDR1 and CDR2 (germline): LGHNT, FRNRAP. This CDR3 contains 13 residues. V was trimmed by 4 bases and J by 6 bases, leaving 9 bases between them. The CDR3 here is CASGYPESGELFF. CDR3 sequence (DNA): TGTGCTAGTGGTTACCCCGAGTCCGGGGAGCTGTTTTTT.

This clonotype was detected many times. The chain employs TRBV19 and TRBJ2-7, with 7 bases fitting TRBD1. CDR1 is LNHDA, CDR2 SQIVND, per germline (reference sequence). V lost 4 bases and J lost 6; bases outside the gene matches: 6. CDR3 length: 13 amino acids. CDR3: CASSTQDRAEQYF. The CDR3 nucleotides read TGTGCCAGTAGTACACAAGACAGGGCCGAGCAGTACTTC. Full variable domain (outside the CDR3, taken from reference TRBV19 and TRBJ2-7): DGGITQSPKYLFRKEGQNVTLSCEQNLNHDAMYWYRQDPGQGLRLIYYSQIVNDFQKGDIAEGYSVSREKKESFPLTVTSAQKNPTAFYLCASSTQDRAEQYFGPGTRLTVT.

A note on this clonotype: One end of the junction fails to match germline, which may point to a read error. The rearrangement links TRBV11-2 to TRBJ2-7; 7 positions agree with TRBD2. The CDR3 consists of 15 residues. Germline-derived CDR1 and CDR2 are SGHAT and FQNNGV. The CDR3 reads CASSLQGAGLREQYF. The CDR3 DNA follows: TGTGCCAGCAGCCTACAAGGGGCAGGGCTGCGGGAGCAGTATTTC.

In regard to this clonotype: Its ends do not fully match the called genes, so a read error is possible. V is TRBV7-8 and J is TRBJ1-1, with D perhaps matching TRBD1 (6 bases). Looked up from germline, CDR1 is SGHVS and CDR2 is FQNEAQ. The CDR3 has 15 residues. The CDR3 is CANSQGGGGGTKAFF. CDR3 nucleotide sequence: TGTGCCAACAGTCAAGGGGGGGGAGGAGGCACTAAAGCTTTCTTT.

Concerning this clonotype itself: At one of its ends the junction is not consistent with the germline gene, which may arise from a read error. The J gene is TRBJ2-1, the V gene TRBV14, with TRBD2 matching 8 bases. The V gene's germline CDR1 is SGHDN and CDR2 FVKESK. This CDR3 region has 20 residues. The CDR3 DNA follows: TGTGCCAGCATCCAAGACACCGGGTCAGGTCGGAGTCAGCGGGAGTATGAGCAGTTCTTC. It codes for CASIQDTGSGRSQREYEQFF.

On this clonotype: One end of the junction fails to match germline, which may point to a read error. V is TRBV7-9 and J is TRBJ1-1; TRBD1 matches at 7 bases. Germline loops: CDR1 SEHNR, CDR2 FQNEAQ (reference sequence). This CDR3 is 16 amino acids long. CDR3: CASSPRSGGANAEAFF. The CDR3 region has the DNA TGTGCCAGCAGCCCCCGGTCAGGGGGGGCGAACGCTGAAGCTTTCTTT. Combining the CDR3 with reference TRBV7-9 and TRBJ1-1 gives the whole variable domain DTGVSQNPRHKITKRGQNVTFRCDPISEHNRLYWYRQTLGQGPEFLTYFQNEAQLEKSRLLSDRFSAERPKGSFSTLEIQRTEQGDSAMYLCASSPRSGGANAEAFFGQGTRLTVV.

Worth noting for this clonotype: The conserved final phenylalanine or tryptophan is absent from the CDR3, which likely points to a read error. The chain employs TRBV12-3 or TRBV12-4 and TRBJ2-4; possibly TRBD1 or TRBD2 for D (5 bases each). The CDR3 is made up of 13 amino acids. V was pared by 3 bases and J by 4 bases, with 7 bases between. The CDR3 reads CASSFGGKNIQYS. The DNA of the CDR3 is TGTGCCAGCAGTTTTGGGGGAAAAAACATTCAGTACTCC.

This clonotype came up many times. J is TRBJ2-5 and V is TRBV29-1; a possible D gene is TRBD2 (6 bases). This CDR3 has 13 residues. Trimming removed 3 bases at V and 4 bases at J, with 12 bases between. CDR1 SQVTM and CDR2 ANQGSEA come from the germline V gene. CDR3 DNA sequence: TGCAGCGTTGACACGGGGGATGGAGAGACCCAGTACTTC. Translated, it gives CSVDTGDGETQYF.

The CDR3 loop reads CSVDRQGGGEQCV. The DNA of the CDR3 is TGCAGCGTCGATCGACAGGGGGGTGGCGAGCAGTGCGTC. V gene TRBV29-1 combines with J gene TRBJ2-7; TRBD1 matches 9 bases. This CDR3 has 13 amino acids. The germline CDR1 and CDR2 sequences are SQVTM and ANQGSEA.

This clonotype was seen only once. Without the conserved terminal phenylalanine or tryptophan, this CDR3 likely stems from a read error. The chain carries TRBV6-1 and TRBJ2-3, with D uncertain. Germline V gene data show CDR1 as MNHNS and CDR2 as SASEGT. The CDR3 length is 11 residues. The CDR3 coding sequence is TGTGCGAGCAGTGAACGGCATACACAGTATTCT. It yields the protein CASSERHTQYS.